This T cell receptor beta chain is drawn from a study of cytomegalovirus exposure and HLA in healthy donors. Study as a whole: Counted in an early data release were approximately 85 million unique TCRs from HLA-typed donors. Study-wide points: The study flagged approximately 180 TCR beta chains as cytomegalovirus-associated.

About this clone: Its cognate antigen is unknown.

PCR involved 60 Vbeta and 13 Jbeta primers. TCRdb's table, derived via immunoSEQ multiplex PCR, lists solely in-frame clones and lacks some. The table lists some 120,000 clones, about 80% of them singletons. Sequencing was performed on PBMCs. The source of this sequence is a middle-aged man in good health and CMV-seronegative.

CDR3 residues: CASSRRQGPVHF. The CDR3 bases are TGTGCCAGCAGCCGACGACAGGGCCCCGTCCACTTT. The V call is TRBV11-3, the J call TRBJ1-6; 7 nucleotides align to TRBD1. The ends lost 5 bases at V and 17 bases at J; junction bases unmatched: 9. Germline values: CDR1 SGHNT, CDR2 YENEEA. The CDR3 spans 12 residues.